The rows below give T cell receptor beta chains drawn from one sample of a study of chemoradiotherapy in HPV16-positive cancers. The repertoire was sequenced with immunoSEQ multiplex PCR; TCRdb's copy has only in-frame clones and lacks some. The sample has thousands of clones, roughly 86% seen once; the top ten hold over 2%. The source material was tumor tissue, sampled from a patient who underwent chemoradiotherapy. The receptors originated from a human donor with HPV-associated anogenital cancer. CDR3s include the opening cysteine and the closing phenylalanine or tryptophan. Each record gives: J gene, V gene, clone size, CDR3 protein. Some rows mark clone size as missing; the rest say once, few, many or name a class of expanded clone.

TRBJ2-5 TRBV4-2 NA CASSQERVETQYF
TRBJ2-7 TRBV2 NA CASTVFSYEQYF
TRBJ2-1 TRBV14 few CASKGLVNNEQFF
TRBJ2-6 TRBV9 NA CASSGAASGANVLTF
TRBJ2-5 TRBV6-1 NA CASSASGIQETQYF
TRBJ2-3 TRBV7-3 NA CASSLGLASPTDTQYF
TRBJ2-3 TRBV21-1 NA CASRRGRDRGRAGGSTDTQYF
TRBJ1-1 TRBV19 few CASGRPNTEAFF
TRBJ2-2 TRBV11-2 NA CASSLGGSITGELFF
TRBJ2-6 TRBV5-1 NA CASSLGGPGANVLTF
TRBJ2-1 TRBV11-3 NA CASRTIKRQGANEQFF
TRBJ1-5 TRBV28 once CASGGYSNQPQHF
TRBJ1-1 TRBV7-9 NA CASRTDRRDTEAFF
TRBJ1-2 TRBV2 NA CASSEAQFRTASTPGYTF
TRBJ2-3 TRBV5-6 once CASRQGRTDTQYF
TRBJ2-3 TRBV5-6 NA CASSWIGTDTQYF
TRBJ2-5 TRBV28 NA CASSLGLAGETQYF
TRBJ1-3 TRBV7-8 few CASSLGSGPGNTIYF
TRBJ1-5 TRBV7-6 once CASRDSGTGIESNQPQHF
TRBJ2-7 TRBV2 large CASSDGHYEQYF
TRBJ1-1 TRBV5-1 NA CASSFGTGGITEAFF
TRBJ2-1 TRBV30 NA CAWSVMFWEQFF
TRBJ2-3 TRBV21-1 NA CASSRVNYTDTQYF
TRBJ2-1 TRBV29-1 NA CSVDGRQGSYNEQFF
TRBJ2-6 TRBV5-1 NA CASSWGEERGANVLTF